This TCR beta chain was sequenced during a study of blood T cell repertoires in COVID-19. Profiling relied on immunoSEQ multiplex PCR, and the TCRdb table lists in-frame clones only, not all of them. The data show about 310,000 clones, with 85% to 90% seen just once and under 3% held by the top ten. The V and J ends lost 0 bases and 11 bases, in that order; junction bases with no gene match: 14. There are 16 residues in the CDR3. Per germline, CDR1 SGHRS and CDR2 YFSETQ. The V call is TRBV5-1, the J call TRBJ2-7, with 10 bases aligning to TRBD1. Sequences were obtained from peripheral blood. This receptor was taken from a woman in her twenties or thirties with COVID-19, enrolled during active disease. CDR3 coding DNA: TGCGCCAGCAGCTTGGAAGGAGTGGCGACAGGGGGCAAAGAGTACTTC. Translation gives CASSLEGVATGGKEYF.